Listed below are T cell receptor beta chains from one sample, sequenced in a study of blood T cells in healthy people across ages. TCRdb independently ran MiXCR on the 5' RACE reads; one entry per CDR3 protein. The sample consists of about 640,000 distinct CDR3 sequences, approximately 59% of them appearing once. What was sequenced was blood. These receptors all come from a man between 60 and 70 years old in good health. Both conserved end residues are part of each CDR3. Fields, in order: J gene, clone size, V gene, D gene, CDR3 DNA, CDR3 protein. The D gene is left open where the match is weak. Rows may omit the clone size; those that give it use once, few, many or a size class.

TRBJ1-2 . TRBV5-1 . TGCGCCAGCAGCCCCCTGGAGGGGGGGTATGGCTACACCTTC CASSPLEGGYGYTF
TRBJ2-3 . TRBV28 TRBD2 TGTGCCAGCAGCCCTTGGACTAGCGGTTACAGCACAGATACGCAGTATTTT CASSPWTSGYSTDTQYF
TRBJ1-5 . TRBV6-6 . TGTGCCAGCAGGCCGCTTTTAAGCAATCAGCCCCAGCATTTT CASRPLLSNQPQHF
TRBJ2-5 . TRBV7-2 TRBD2 TGTGCCAGCAGGATAGCGGGGGGTCCCTACAATGAGCAGTACTTC CASRIAGGPYNEQYF
TRBJ2-1 few TRBV20-1 TRBD2 TGCAGTGCCGGGGAGGGGACGGGTCACAATGAGCAGTTCTTC CSAGEGTGHNEQFF
TRBJ2-7 . TRBV4-1 TRBD1 TGCGCCAGCAGCCAAAGACAGGGGTCCTACGACGAGCAGTACTTC CASSQRQGSYDEQYF
TRBJ2-3 . TRBV7-2 . TGTGCCAGCAGCCCGGGCCATACCCCAGATACGCAGTATTTT CASSPGHTPDTQYF
TRBJ2-5 . TRBV2 TRBD1 TGTGCCAGCACCCCAAGGGGGACAGGGGAAGAGACCCAGTACTTC CASTPRGTGEETQYF
TRBJ2-5 . TRBV20-1 . TGCAGTGCAGGGGGGCCTAGCGTAGAGACCCAGTACTTC CSAGGPSVETQYF
TRBJ2-5 . TRBV5-1 . TGCGCCAGCAGGGGAGGCAGGGAGACCCAGTACTTC CASRGGRETQYF
TRBJ2-5 few TRBV29-1 . TGCAGCGTTGAAGAGGGCGGGGAAGAGACCCAGTACTTC CSVEEGGEETQYF
TRBJ2-7 many TRBV6-4 . TGTGCCAGCCTCCCAGTCGAGGGGAGGTGCCCCTCCTACGAGCAGTACTTC CASLPVEGRCPSYEQYF
TRBJ2-5 . TRBV5-1 . TGCGCCAGCAGCTTGGAGGCGGGGTGGAGGGAGACCCAGTACTTC CASSLEAGWRETQYF
TRBJ1-2 . TRBV12-3/TRBV12-4 . TGTGCCAGCAGTTTGGGAATCTATGGCTACACCTTC CASSLGIYGYTF
TRBJ1-4 . TRBV4-2 . TGTGCCAGCAGCCAAGAGGGACGGATGAATGAAAAACTGTTTTTT CASSQEGRMNEKLFF
TRBJ1-4 . TRBV7-8 . TGTGCCAGCAGCTTAGAGGGGAGGGGGACTAATGAAAAACTGTTTTTT CASSLEGRGTNEKLFF
TRBJ2-3 . TRBV4-3 TRBD2 TGCGCCAGCAGTCAACTAGCGGAGATCACAGATACGCAGTATTTT CASSQLAEITDTQYF
TRBJ2-5 . TRBV7-9 . TGTGCCAGCAGCTCCCAAGGAGGGGGGGGTATCCAAGAGACCCAGTACTTC CASSSQGGGGIQETQYF
TRBJ1-2 . TRBV2 . TGTGCCAGCAATCTCGGGACATTCAACTATGGCTACACCTTC CASNLGTFNYGYTF
TRBJ2-7 few TRBV25-1 TRBD1 TGTGCCCGCCTAGGACAGGGGGGAGACGGCGAGCAGTACTTC CARLGQGGDGEQYF
TRBJ2-1 . TRBV12-3/TRBV12-4 TRBD2 TGTGCCAGCAGACGACCCGGACTAGCGGGGGGACACACGGAGCAGTTCTTC CASRRPGLAGGHTEQFF
TRBJ2-7 . TRBV21-1 . TGTGCCAGCAGCGGGGTGGAGGGGAGAGACGACTACGAGCAGTACTTC CASSGVEGRDDYEQYF
TRBJ2-2 . TRBV5-4 TRBD2 TGTGCCAGCAGCCCCATCCCTAGCGGGGGGTCAATTACCGGGGAGCTGTTTTTT CASSPIPSGGSITGELFF
TRBJ1-5 once TRBV20-1 . TGCAGTGCTAGAGCCAGGTTGGGCAATCAGCCCCAGCATTTT CSARARLGNQPQHF
TRBJ2-1 . TRBV12-3/TRBV12-4 . TGTGCCAGCAGTTACCTAGTCGGAGAGACCCAGTTCTTC CASSYLVGETQFF
TRBJ1-4 . TRBV20-1 . TGCAGTGCTAGACCCAAACAGGGTGTGGCGGACGAAAAACTGTTTTTT CSARPKQGVADEKLFF
TRBJ1-4 few TRBV20-1 . TGCAGTGCTAGACAGGGCGATGAAAAACTGTTTTTT CSARQGDEKLFF
TRBJ2-1 . TRBV7-2 TRBD1 TGTGTCAGCAGCCCCCGGGACAGATACAATGAGCAGTTCTTC CVSSPRDRYNEQFF
TRBJ1-2 . TRBV6-1 . TGTGCCAGCACCCCCGAAAGGGGCTATGGCTACACCTTC CASTPERGYGYTF
TRBJ2-2 few TRBV12-3/TRBV12-4 TRBD2 TGTGCCAGCAGCAATAGCGGGGGGTGGAACACCGGGGAGCTGTTTTTT CASSNSGGWNTGELFF
TRBJ2-3 . TRBV28 TRBD2 TGTGCCGCACAGGGTGGCGGGGGGCCTAGCACAGATACGCAGTATTTT CAAQGGGGPSTDTQYF
TRBJ2-6 once TRBV15 . TGTGCCACCAGCAGAGCGGGCTCTGGGGCCAACGTCCTGACTTTC CATSRAGSGANVLTF
TRBJ2-1 . TRBV20-1 TRBD1 TGCAGTGCTCCCGACAGGGTGAGCTCCTGCAATGAGCAGTTCTTC CSAPDRVSSCNEQFF
TRBJ2-7 . TRBV7-8 . TGTGCCAGCAGCTTAGACACAGCCAGGATCTACGAGCAGTACTTC CASSLDTARIYEQYF
TRBJ2-1 few TRBV7-2 . TGTGCCAGCAGCCGGGCGGTAGGGCCGCCGGGGAGGAATGAGCAGTTCTTC CASSRAVGPPGRNEQFF
TRBJ2-1 . TRBV6-6 . TGTGCCAGCAGTCTTATCGGACAGCCGTTCTTC CASSLIGQPFF
TRBJ2-1 . TRBV7-9 . TGTGCCAGCAGCTTCGAAGCGGAGCAGTTCTTC CASSFEAEQFF
TRBJ1-4 . TRBV5-1 . TGCGCCAGCAAGCTTCGTAGTAGTGACGGGACAACTAATGAAAAACTGTTTTTT CASKLRSSDGTTNEKLFF
TRBJ2-1 . TRBV29-1 . TGCAGCGTTGGACTAAACGATGAGCAGTTCTTC CSVGLNDEQFF
TRBJ2-3 . TRBV20-1 . TGCAGTGCTAGAGATGCGGGGGCACCAGATACGCAGTATTTT CSARDAGAPDTQYF
TRBJ1-2 . TRBV27 . TGTGCCAGCAGCTATCGAGCCCGGGGGATCAACTATGGCTACACCTTC CASSYRARGINYGYTF
TRBJ2-7 few TRBV4-1 . TGCGCCAGCAGCCCTGCAGCGTTGCCCGGAGAGCAGTACTTC CASSPAALPGEQYF
TRBJ1-1 . TRBV5-1 . TGCGCCAGCAGCTTGGGGACTACTGCCCTTATGAACACTGAAGCTTTCTTT CASSLGTTALMNTEAFF
TRBJ1-2 few TRBV9 TRBD1 TGTGCCAGCAGCTCCCTAGGACAGGGGAGCTATGGCTACACCTTC CASSSLGQGSYGYTF
TRBJ1-2 once TRBV7-2 . TGTGCCAGCAGCCTCCCCGTGGGGCCAACAGCTAACTGTGGCTACACCTTC CASSLPVGPTANCGYTF